The clone carrying this TCR beta chain was seen many times. The data are from a study of T cells in Graves' hyperthyroidism and ophthalmopathy. It was RNA transcripts that yielded the amplified TCR beta CDR3 regions. First-round RT-PCR with HTBI primers amplified the TCR CDR3 region. In TCRdb, the multiplex PCR reads were re-called with MiXCR into one record per CDR3 protein. The sample holds roughly 550,000 distinct CDR3 sequences, roughly 15% seen once. The CDR3 totals 16 residues. Deletions cut 2 bases from V and 6 bases from J, with 20 bases between. From germline, CDR1 is SGHTA and CDR2 FQGNSA. Clinicians diagnosed patients from clinical symptoms, serum thyroxine and TRAb, thyroid ultrasound and orbital computed tomography.

Specimen: blood. The gene calls are TRBV7-2 and TRBJ2-7; D gene ambiguous. This clonotype originated in a woman in her twenties or thirties with Graves' ophthalmopathy. The CDR3 region is CASSLTAPSPHGEQYF. The CDR3 DNA reads TGTGCCAGCAGCTTAACGGCCCCCAGTCCCCACGGCGAGCAGTACTTC.